This T cell receptor (beta chain) appears in the sequencing data of a study of blood T cell repertoires in COVID-19. About the study: The United States, Italy and Spain provided the acute and convalescent COVID-19 samples. PBMCs, B-cell-depleted T cells, or T cells were the source of the cDNA or gDNA that made up the material.

Study processing details: Reference gene primers were amplified, and this amplification served to estimate nucleated cell counts. Data came from immunoSEQ multiplex PCR; TCRdb stores just in-frame clones and leaves some out. V, J and clone size reflect that table, while D and trimming were determined from the DNA. The sample comprises approximately 200,000 clones, 70% to 80% of which are singletons, and nearly 6% rests with the top ten. Per germline, CDR1 LNHDA and CDR2 SQIVND (reference sequence). The V gene end was trimmed by 6 bases and the J gene end by 5 bases; junction bases not matched to a gene: 9. The CDR3 loop spans 14 amino acids. Seattle researchers signed up patients amid active infection and tracked them longitudinally.

What was sequenced was peripheral blood. The chain carries TRBV19 and TRBJ2-7; 8 bases line up with TRBD2. The sequence came from a woman in her thirties or forties with COVID-19, enrolled during active disease. The CDR3 reads CASRPEAGVNEQYF. In DNA, the CDR3 is TGTGCCAGTAGGCCTGAAGCGGGAGTTAACGAGCAGTACTTC.